The next 14 T cell receptor beta chains were all read from a single sample in a study of OX40 agonist ivuxolimab in advanced cancers. Method: immunoSEQ multiplex PCR; TCRdb's copy keeps in-frame clones and lacks some. The table includes some 73,000 clones, about 86% detected once. Sequencing used CD4+ or CD8+ T cells sorted from blood, obtained in a trial of the OX40 agonist ivuxolimab. The receptors here all came from an adult with an advanced solid tumor such as melanoma, head and neck, liver or kidney cancer.

The chain joins TRBV6-6 to TRBJ2-7; 7 bases are shared with TRBD1. V was pared by 6 bases and J by 0 bases, with 8 bases of the junction left unmatched. In germline, CDR1 is MNHNY, CDR2 SVGAGI (reference sequence). The CDR3 covers 15 residues. The CDR3 region has the DNA TGTGCCAGCAGCACCCAGGACAGGTTCTCCTACGAGCAGTACTTC. Translated, it gives CASSTQDRFSYEQYF.

V is TRBV7-9 and J is TRBJ2-1; 16 nucleotides match TRBD2. The V gene end was trimmed by 6 bases and the J gene end by 10 bases; junction bases not matched to a gene: 6. CDR1 is SEHNR and CDR2 is FQNEAQ in the germline V gene (reference sequence). The CDR3 consists of 15 residues. CDR3 region: CASRGLAGGPWEQFF. Here the CDR3 DNA reads TGTGCCAGCAGGGGACTAGCGGGGGGGCCCTGGGAGCAGTTCTTC.

The chain links TRBV19 to TRBJ1-1; 8 nucleotides line up with TRBD1. J lost 4 bases, V lost 5 bases, and 12 bases had no gene match. This CDR3 has 16 amino acids. CDR1 is LNHDA, CDR2 SQIVND, per germline (reference sequence). The CDR3 loop reads CASSLRQGRGVTEAFF. DNA of the CDR3: TGTGCCAGTAGTCTCCGACAGGGGAGAGGGGTCACTGAAGCTTTCTTT.

The V gene is TRBV6-5, the J gene TRBJ1-3, with D maybe TRBD1 (5 bases). V was pared by 2 bases and J by 4 bases, with 15 bases between. CDR3 length equals 16 residues. Germline CDR1 MNHEY, CDR2 SVGAGI. The CDR3 bases are TGTGCCAGCAGTTACGGGGACCCAGGCTCGGGAAACACCATATATTTT. The encoded protein is CASSYGDPGSGNTIYF.

This clone showed up just once. V and J are TRBV23-1 and TRBJ2-7; D gene uncertain. TRBV23-1 is placed among ORFs of uncertain function. V was trimmed by 9 bases and J by 3 bases, leaving 6 bases between them. The CDR3 extends over 10 amino acids. The CDR3 sequence: CARANYEQYF. CDR3 DNA sequence: TGCGCCAGGGCGAACTACGAGCAGTACTTC.

The rearrangement joins TRBV11-2 to TRBJ2-7, with a possible D match to TRBD2 (5 bases). Germline values: CDR1 SGHAT, CDR2 FQNNGV. The CDR3 length is 14 residues. V lost 0 bases to trimming and J lost 7 bases, with 13 bases between them. Here the CDR3 reads CASSLDRASREQYF. CDR3 nucleotide sequence: TGTGCCAGCAGCTTAGATCGGGCTAGCCGGGAGCAGTACTTC.

This chain connects TRBV19 to TRBJ2-1; a weak D match, TRBD2 (6 bases). The V gene lost 2 bases and the J gene lost 8 bases, with 10 bases spanning the gap. This CDR3 spans 13 amino acids. Germline CDR1 is LNHDA and CDR2 is SQIVND (reference sequence). CDR3 sequence reads: CASSITGAHEQFF. The CDR3 region has the DNA TGTGCCAGTAGTATAACGGGAGCCCATGAGCAGTTCTTC.

The chain uses TRBV9 and TRBJ1-1; no reliable D call. Looked up from germline, CDR1 is SGDLS and CDR2 is YYNGEE. The CDR3 has 13 amino acids. Between the trimmed V and J ends, which lost 3 bases and 7 bases, there was a span of 13 bases. Written as DNA, the CDR3 is TGTGCCAGCAGCGCAACCCTCAGAGGTGAAGCTTTCTTT. Amino acids: CASSATLRGEAFF.

The rearrangement uses TRBV10-3 and TRBJ1-5; D is ambiguous. This CDR3 spans 14 amino acids. V gave up 2 bases and J gave up 1 base, with 6 bases separating them. CDR1 ENHRY and CDR2 SYGVKD come from the germline V gene. CDR3 sequence: CAISEGQSNQPQHF. The DNA of the CDR3 is TGTGCCATCAGTGAGGGGCAGAGCAATCAGCCCCAGCATTTT.

The CDR3 region is CASSGTVYGYTF. CDR3 nucleotide sequence: TGTGCCAGCAGTGGGACGGTCTATGGCTACACCTTC. V usage is TRBV2 and J usage is TRBJ1-2, with D unresolved. V was pared by 4 bases and J by 4 bases, with 7 bases between. The CDR3 runs to 12 residues. CDR1 and CDR2 from the germline V gene are SNHLY and FYNNEI.

The J gene is TRBJ1-6, the V gene TRBV6-4; D not certain. This CDR3 has 14 amino acids. In germline, CDR1 is MRHNA, CDR2 SNTAGT. Trimming left V 6 bases short and J 9 bases short, with 15 bases between. This CDR3 is CASRPKPPISPLHF. In DNA form, the CDR3 reads TGTGCCAGCAGGCCTAAGCCCCCAATTTCACCCCTCCACTTT.

The chain is built from TRBV4-3 and TRBJ2-4, with TRBD1 matching over 9 bases. The CDR3 covers 16 residues. The V gene's germline CDR1 is LGHNA and CDR2 YSLEER. V trimming: 2 bases; J trimming: 3 bases; junction bases outside the gene matches: 5. The CDR3 region has the DNA TGCGCCAGCAGCCAACGCCGGGACAGGGTCAAAAACATTCAGTACTTC. It codes for CASSQRRDRVKNIQYF.

The sample holds one count of this clone. The chain recombines TRBV27 with TRBJ1-1, with a weak D call TRBD1 (5 bases). Trimming cost V 1 base and J 0 bases, with 12 bases left between them. Germline V gene data show CDR1 as MNHEY and CDR2 as SMNVEV (reference sequence). The CDR3 is 16 amino acids. The DNA of the CDR3 is TGTGCCAGCAGTTTATTGGGGGGGACGGTGAACACTGAAGCTTTCTTT. Amino acids: CASSLLGGTVNTEAFF.

The genes are TRBV7-2 and TRBJ2-7; the D gene is possibly TRBD1 (6 bases). Germline V gives CDR1 SGHTA, CDR2 FQGNSA. This CDR3 is built from 14 residues. With 5 bases removed from V and 2 bases from J, the gap between germline ends came to 13 bases. The chain's CDR3 is CASSQGTQTYEQYF. CDR3 sequence (DNA): TGTGCCAGCAGCCAGGGGACACAAACCTACGAGCAGTACTTC. Variable domain in full (rest from reference TRBV7-2 and TRBJ2-7): GAGVSQSPSNKVTEKGKDVELRCDPISGHTALYWYRQSLGQGLEFLIYFQGNSAPDKSGLPSDRFSAERTGGSVSTLTIQRTQQEDSAVYLCASSQGTQTYEQYFGPGTRLTVT.